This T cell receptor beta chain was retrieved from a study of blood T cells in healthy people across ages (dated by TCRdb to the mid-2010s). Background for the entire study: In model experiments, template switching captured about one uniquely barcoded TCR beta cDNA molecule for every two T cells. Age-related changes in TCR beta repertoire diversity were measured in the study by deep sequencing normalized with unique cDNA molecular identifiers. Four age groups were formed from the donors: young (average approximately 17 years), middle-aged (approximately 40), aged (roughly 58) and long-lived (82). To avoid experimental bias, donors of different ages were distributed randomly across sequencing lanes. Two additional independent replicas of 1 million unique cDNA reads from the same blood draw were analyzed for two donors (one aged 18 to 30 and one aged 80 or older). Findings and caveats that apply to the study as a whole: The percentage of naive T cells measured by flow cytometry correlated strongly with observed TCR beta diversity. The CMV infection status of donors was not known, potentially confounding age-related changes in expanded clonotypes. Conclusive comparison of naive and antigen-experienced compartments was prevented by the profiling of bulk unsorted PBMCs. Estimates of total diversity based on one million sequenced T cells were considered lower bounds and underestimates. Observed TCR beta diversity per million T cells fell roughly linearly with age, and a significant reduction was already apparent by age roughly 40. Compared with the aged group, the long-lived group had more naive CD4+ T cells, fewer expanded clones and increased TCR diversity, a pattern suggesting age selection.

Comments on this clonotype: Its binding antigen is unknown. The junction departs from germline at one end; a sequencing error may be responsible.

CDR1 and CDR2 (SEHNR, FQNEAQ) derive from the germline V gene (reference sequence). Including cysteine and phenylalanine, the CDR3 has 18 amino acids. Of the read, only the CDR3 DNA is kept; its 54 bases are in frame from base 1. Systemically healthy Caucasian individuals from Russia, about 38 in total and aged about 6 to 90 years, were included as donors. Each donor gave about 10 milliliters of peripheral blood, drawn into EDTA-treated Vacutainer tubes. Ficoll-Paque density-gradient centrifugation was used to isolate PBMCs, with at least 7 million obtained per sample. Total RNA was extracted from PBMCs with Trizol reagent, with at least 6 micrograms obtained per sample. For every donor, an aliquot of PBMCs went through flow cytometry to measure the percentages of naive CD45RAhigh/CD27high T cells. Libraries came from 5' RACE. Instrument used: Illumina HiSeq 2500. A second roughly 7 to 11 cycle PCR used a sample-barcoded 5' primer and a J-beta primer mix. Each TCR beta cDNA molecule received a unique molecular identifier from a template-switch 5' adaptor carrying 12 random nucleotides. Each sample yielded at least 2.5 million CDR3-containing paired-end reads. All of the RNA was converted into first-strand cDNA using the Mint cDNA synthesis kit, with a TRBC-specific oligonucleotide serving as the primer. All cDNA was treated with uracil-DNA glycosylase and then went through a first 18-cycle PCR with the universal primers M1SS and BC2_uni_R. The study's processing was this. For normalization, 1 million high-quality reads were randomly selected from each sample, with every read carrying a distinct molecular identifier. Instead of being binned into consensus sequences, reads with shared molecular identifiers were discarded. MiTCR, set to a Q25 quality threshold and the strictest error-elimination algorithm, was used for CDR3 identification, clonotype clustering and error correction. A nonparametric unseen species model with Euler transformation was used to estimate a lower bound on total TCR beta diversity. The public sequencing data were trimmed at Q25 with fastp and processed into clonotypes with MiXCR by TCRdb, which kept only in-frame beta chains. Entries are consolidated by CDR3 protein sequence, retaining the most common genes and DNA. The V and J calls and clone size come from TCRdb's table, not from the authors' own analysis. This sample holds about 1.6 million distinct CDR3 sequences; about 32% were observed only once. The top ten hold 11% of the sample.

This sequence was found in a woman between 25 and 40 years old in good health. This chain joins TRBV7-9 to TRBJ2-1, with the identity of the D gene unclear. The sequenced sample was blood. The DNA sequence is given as TGTGCCGGCAGCTCCCGCTTCACCCGCGTAGGTTCCTACAATGAGCAGTTCTTC. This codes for CAGSSRFTRVGSYNEQFF.